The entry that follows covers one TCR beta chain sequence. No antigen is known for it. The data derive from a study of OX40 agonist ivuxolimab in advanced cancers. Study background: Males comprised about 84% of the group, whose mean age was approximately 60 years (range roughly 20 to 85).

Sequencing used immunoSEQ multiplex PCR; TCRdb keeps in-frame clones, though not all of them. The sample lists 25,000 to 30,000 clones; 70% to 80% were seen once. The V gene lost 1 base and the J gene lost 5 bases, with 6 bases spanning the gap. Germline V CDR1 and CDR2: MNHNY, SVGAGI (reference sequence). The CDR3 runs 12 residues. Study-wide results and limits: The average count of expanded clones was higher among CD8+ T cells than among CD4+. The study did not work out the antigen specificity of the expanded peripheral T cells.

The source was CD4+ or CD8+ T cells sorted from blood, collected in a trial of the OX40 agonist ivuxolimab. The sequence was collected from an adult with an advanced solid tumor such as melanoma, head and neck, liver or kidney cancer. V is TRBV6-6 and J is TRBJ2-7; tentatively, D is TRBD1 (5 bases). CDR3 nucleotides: TGTGCCAGCAGTTACTGGGGCAACGAGCAGTACTTC. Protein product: CASSYWGNEQYF.